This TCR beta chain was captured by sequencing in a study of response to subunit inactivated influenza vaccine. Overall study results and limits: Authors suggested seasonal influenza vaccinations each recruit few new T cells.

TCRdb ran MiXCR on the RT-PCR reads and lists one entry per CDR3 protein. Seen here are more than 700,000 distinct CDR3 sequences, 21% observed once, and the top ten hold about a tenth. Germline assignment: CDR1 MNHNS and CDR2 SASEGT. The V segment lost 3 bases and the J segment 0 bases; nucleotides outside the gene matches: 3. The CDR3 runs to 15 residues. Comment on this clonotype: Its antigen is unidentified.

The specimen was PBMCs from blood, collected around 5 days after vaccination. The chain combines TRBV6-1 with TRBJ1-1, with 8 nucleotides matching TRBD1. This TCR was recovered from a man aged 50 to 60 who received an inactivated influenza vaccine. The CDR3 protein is CASSERTGMNTEAFF. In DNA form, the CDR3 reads TGTGCCAGCAGTGAGAGGACAGGGATGAACACTGAAGCTTTCTTT.